This passage covers 29 T cell receptor beta chains from one sample sequenced in a study of post-analysis software for immune sequencing data. General study results and limits: Roughly five TRBV segments occurring more often in patients than controls included TRBV5-6, TRBV5-1 and TRBV20-1.

Unique molecular identifiers were built into the TCR beta cDNA libraries. A single record per CDR3 protein comes from TCRdb applying MiXCR to the PCR reads. The repertoire has 350,000 to 500,000 distinct CDR3 sequences, 35% to 45% of them found once; the top ten carry less than 8%. The antigens of these receptors remain unknown. Sequencing was carried out using blood. These receptors all come from a girl aged 2 to 10 with multiple sclerosis.

This clonotype was counted only a few times. The CDR3: CASSFLAGGKTQYF. CDR3 in DNA: TGTGCCAGCAGCTTTCTAGCGGGAGGAAAGACCCAGTACTTC. The chain joins TRBV13 to TRBJ2-5; 11 bases fit TRBD2. In germline, CDR1 is PRHDT, CDR2 FYEKMQ (reference sequence). Trimming removed 3 bases from V and 6 bases from J; junction bases left unmatched: 3. This CDR3 is built from 14 residues. Using reference TRBV13 and TRBJ2-5 for the parts outside the CDR3, the full variable domain is AAGVIQSPRHLIKEKRETATLKCYPIPRHDTVYWYQQGPGQDPQFLISFYEKMQSDKGSIPDRFSAQQFSDYHSELNMSSLELGDSALYFCASSFLAGGKTQYFGPGTRLLVL.

This chain uses TRBV2 with TRBJ1-5; possibly TRBD1 for D (5 bases). Deletions cut 6 bases from V and 1 base from J, with 10 bases between. Germline V gene data show CDR1 as SNHLY and CDR2 as FYNNEI. This CDR3 has 14 amino acids. The CDR3 DNA reads as TGTGCCAGCAGGGGGGGGGAAAGCAATCAGCCCCAGCATTTT. This gives the protein CASRGGESNQPQHF.

A remark on this clonotype: A clone one base away is much larger, so this may be a read error. V gene TRBV29-1 combines with J gene TRBJ2-5; the D call may be TRBD1 or TRBD2 (5 bases each). Trimming removed 7 bases at V and 3 bases at J, with 15 bases between. The germline V gene encodes CDR1 SQVTM and CDR2 ANQGSEA. The CDR3 consists of 13 residues. CDR3 residues: CSAASRGKETQYF. The CDR3 DNA is TGCAGCGCGGCCTCTCGGGGCAAAGAGACCCAGTACTTC.

Here the CDR3 DNA reads TGCAGTGCTAGGGCTTCAAGACTAGCGGGGAAACTCTCTGGGGCCAACGTCCTGACTTTC. Translation: CSARASRLAGKLSGANVLTF. The chain uses TRBV20-1 and TRBJ2-6, with 11 bases matching TRBD2. V trimming: 3 bases; J trimming: 0 bases; junction bases outside the gene matches: 13. The CDR3 contains 20 residues. Germline V gene sequence: CDR1 DFQATT, CDR2 SNEGSKA (reference sequence).

This clonotype appeared a few times. The chain combines TRBV5-1 with TRBJ2-7, with D hard to call. Looked up from germline, CDR1 is SGHRS and CDR2 is YFSETQ. The CDR3 contains 14 residues. V was trimmed by 3 bases and J by 2 bases, leaving 12 bases between them. As DNA, the CDR3 is TGCGCCAGCAGCTCCCACTCTACTACCTACGAGCAGTACTTC. Translated, it gives CASSSHSTTYEQYF.

This clonotype was found once. The chain uses TRBV6-6 and TRBJ1-1; D might be TRBD1 (6 bases). CDR1 and CDR2 (germline): MNHNY, SVGAGI (reference sequence). V was clipped by 7 bases and J by 4 bases, with 22 bases between them. This CDR3 spans 16 amino acids. The CDR3 here is CASTLSRGAGGTEAFF. CDR3 coding DNA: TGTGCCAGCACCTTAAGCCGGGGGGCCGGCGGCACTGAAGCTTTCTTT.

This chain links TRBV20-1 with TRBJ2-1; 7 bases agree with TRBD2. Per the germline V gene, CDR1 is DFQATT and CDR2 is SNEGSKA (reference sequence). The CDR3 length is 15 residues. The J segment lost 7 bases and the V segment lost 0 bases, leaving 9 bases of the junction unmatched. CDR3 DNA: TGCAGTGCTAGAGAATGGGGGGAGGGGACTAATGAGCAGTTCTTC. It yields the protein CSAREWGEGTNEQFF.

In its sample, this clonotype was seen a few times. The chain uses TRBV7-3 and TRBJ2-1; 11 positions agree with TRBD2. J was trimmed by 9 bases and V by 5 bases; bases with no gene match: 9. The CDR3 is made up of 15 amino acids. CDR1 is SGHTA and CDR2 is FQGTGA in the germline V gene. For the CDR3, the DNA is TGTGCCAGCAGCATCATAGCGGGAGGGAGTGGTGAGCAGTTCTTC. Translated, it gives CASSIIAGGSGEQFF.

The V and J genes are TRBV5-1 and TRBJ2-1; 7 nucleotides line up with TRBD1. This CDR3 is built from 15 residues. Germline CDR1 reads SGHRS; CDR2 reads YFSETQ. The V segment lost 4 bases and the J segment 8 bases; nucleotides outside the gene matches: 12. In DNA, the CDR3 is TGCGCCAGCAGCAAGGGACAGCGAGGATACGATGAGCAGTTCTTC. It encodes CASSKGQRGYDEQFF.

The chain joins TRBV7-2 to TRBJ2-1; 7 nucleotides align to TRBD2. This CDR3 region has 19 residues. CDR1 is SGHTA and CDR2 is FQGNSA in the germline V gene. V was pared by 2 bases and J by 7 bases, with 20 bases of the junction left unmatched. In DNA, the CDR3 is TGTGCCAGCAGCTTAATTGGGGCGGCGGCGGGAGTAAGGTGGAATGAGCAGTTCTTC. Its protein product is CASSLIGAAAGVRWNEQFF.

This clonotype turned up a few times. The V call is TRBV29-1, the J call TRBJ2-3; 13 bases match TRBD2. The CDR3 extends over 17 amino acids. Germline V gene data show CDR1 as SQVTM and CDR2 as ANQGSEA. Unmatched junction bases numbered 15, after V lost 7 bases and J lost 5 bases. CDR3 in DNA: TGCAGCGCCGGCCTCGGGACTAGCGGGATGGAGAAAGATACGCAGTATTTT. It is translated as CSAGLGTSGMEKDTQYF.

This clonotype turned up a few times. The chain carries TRBV12-3 or TRBV12-4 and TRBJ1-5; D is undetermined. V dropped 5 bases and J dropped 8 bases, with 16 bases sitting between them. The length of the CDR3 is 14 residues. The CDR3 sequence is CASSPDGWGEPQHF. CDR3 DNA: TGTGCCAGCAGTCCTGACGGTTGGGGTGAGCCCCAGCATTTT.

The CDR3 sequence is CSVGDANQPQHF. CDR3 coding DNA: TGCAGCGTCGGCGACGCGAATCAGCCCCAGCATTTT. This sequence joins TRBV29-1 and TRBJ1-5; D ambiguous. V was clipped by 6 bases and J by 4 bases, with 10 bases between them. The germline V gene encodes CDR1 SQVTM and CDR2 ANQGSEA. The CDR3 is 12 residues long.

This chain links TRBV25-1 with TRBJ2-2; D is possibly TRBD1 (6 bases). V was clipped by 3 bases and J by 3 bases, with 11 bases between them. Germline CDR1 MGHDK, CDR2 SYGVNS. This CDR3 comprises 15 residues. CDR3 sequence reads: CASSDRGRDTGELFF. In DNA form, the CDR3 reads TGTGCCAGCAGTGACAGGGGACGGGACACCGGGGAGCTGTTTTTT. The full variable domain, with the rest looked up from reference TRBV25-1 and TRBJ2-2, is EADIYQTPRYLVIGTGKKITLECSQTMGHDKMYWYQQDPGMELHLIHYSYGVNSTEKGDLSSESTVSRIRTEHFPLTLESARPSHTSQYLCASSDRGRDTGELFFGEGSRLTVL.

V gene TRBV10-3 combines with J gene TRBJ2-7, with 9 bases that match TRBD1. This CDR3 spans 14 amino acids. The germline CDR1 and CDR2 sequences are ENHRY and SYGVKD. With 6 bases clipped from V and 6 bases from J, the junction kept 9 bases outside the gene matches. The DNA of the CDR3 is TGTGCCATCAGGGCGGGACAGGGAGATTGCGAGCAGTACTTC. Amino acids: CAIRAGQGDCEQYF.

This clonotype has only a few counts. V usage is TRBV7-6 and J usage is TRBJ2-3; no reliable D call. CDR1 and CDR2 (germline): SGHVS, FNYEAQ. This CDR3 spans 16 amino acids. The germline V and J ends were trimmed by 5 bases and 0 bases, with 15 bases remaining between them. The CDR3 DNA follows: TGTGCCAGCAGCCTCAAACGGAGACCCAGCACAGATACGCAGTATTTT. Its protein is CASSLKRRPSTDTQYF. Drawing the rest from reference TRBV7-6 and TRBJ2-3, the complete variable domain is GAGVSQSPRYKVTKRGQDVALRCDPISGHVSLYWYRQALGQGPEFLTYFNYEAQQDKSGLPNDRFSAERPEGSISTLTIQRTEQRDSAMYRCASSLKRRPSTDTQYFGPGTRLTVL.

The genes are TRBV27 and TRBJ2-7; D gene unclear. Trimming pared 2 bases from V and 2 bases from J, leaving 13 bases between. The CDR3 contains 15 residues. Germline values: CDR1 MNHEY, CDR2 SMNVEV (reference sequence). CDR3: CASSLRAVKTYEQYF. The CDR3 DNA reads as TGTGCCAGCAGTTTAAGGGCAGTAAAGACCTACGAGCAGTACTTC.

This clonotype has a handful of counts. V usage is TRBV11-2 and J usage is TRBJ2-7; a weak D match, TRBD1 (5 bases). V lost 4 bases and J 3 bases, leaving 7 bases between the germline ends. Looked up from germline, CDR1 is SGHAT and CDR2 is FQNNGV. The length of the CDR3 is 12 residues. DNA of the CDR3: TGTGCCAGCAGCTATGACAGCTACGAGCAGTACTTC. Protein product: CASSYDSYEQYF.

The chain is built from TRBV7-6 and TRBJ1-5; 8 positions agree with TRBD1. Looked up from germline, CDR1 is SGHVS and CDR2 is FNYEAQ. V was clipped by 1 base and J by 5 bases; unmatched bases: 7. There are 16 residues in the CDR3. The CDR3 loop reads CASSLGGGQGHQPQHF. The CDR3 DNA reads as TGTGCCAGCAGCTTAGGTGGTGGACAGGGACATCAGCCCCAGCATTTT.

V usage is TRBV3-1 and J usage is TRBJ2-7, with D hard to call. V was trimmed by 1 base and J by 2 bases, leaving 15 bases between them. This CDR3 is 16 amino acids long. The germline CDR1 and CDR2 sequences are LGHDT and YNNKEL (reference sequence). The CDR3 sequence is CASSQVLGRPTYEQYF. As DNA, the CDR3 is TGTGCCAGCAGCCAAGTTCTGGGCAGGCCCACCTACGAGCAGTACTTC.

With regard to this clonotype: At one end the junction does not follow the germline gene, possibly because of a read error. The chain couples TRBV2 to TRBJ2-3; D perhaps matches TRBD1 (5 bases). Germline assignment: CDR1 SNHLY and CDR2 FYNNEI. The CDR3 spans 13 residues. DNA for the CDR3: TGTGCCAGCAATGCCGACGGCACAGGTACGCAGTATTTT. This gives the protein CASNADGTGTQYF.

This clonotype was seen only a few times. The gene calls are TRBV29-1 and TRBJ1-1, with TRBD1 matching over 7 bases. The CDR3 has 15 residues. V was pared by 6 bases and J by 0 bases, with 10 bases of the junction left unmatched. CDR1 is SQVTM and CDR2 is ANQGSEA in the germline V gene. Here the CDR3 reads CSVQGEGGLNTEAFF. The DNA of the CDR3 is TGCAGCGTCCAGGGGGAGGGCGGGTTGAACACTGAAGCTTTCTTT.

The gene calls are TRBV6-5 and TRBJ1-2; perhaps TRBD1 as D (5 bases). Germline CDR1 MNHEY, CDR2 SVGAGI. The CDR3 loop spans 14 amino acids. V lost 11 bases, J lost 10 bases, and 26 bases lay in between. CDR3 bases: TGTGCCGGAAAACTGGGGGGGGTTCAATTTATCTACACCTTC. Translation gives CAGKLGGVQFIYTF.

V is TRBV11-2 and J is TRBJ2-1; 15 nucleotides agree with TRBD2. The CDR3 is made up of 16 amino acids. Looked up from germline, CDR1 is SGHAT and CDR2 is FQNNGV. The J segment lost 8 bases and the V segment lost 4 bases, leaving 6 bases of the junction unmatched. CDR3 sequence reads: CASSSDGLAGGYEQFF. The CDR3 DNA sequence: TGTGCCAGCAGCTCTGACGGACTAGCGGGAGGGTATGAGCAGTTCTTC.

This clonotype was recorded a few times. The chain employs TRBV29-1 and TRBJ1-2; unclear D gene. Deletions cut 5 bases from V and 8 bases from J, with 18 bases between. The CDR3 sequence is 13 residues long. The germline V gene has CDR1 SQVTM and CDR2 ANQGSEA. The CDR3, as DNA: TGCAGCGTTCCACGAGGCCTCTTGAGGGGCTACACCTTC. Protein product: CSVPRGLLRGYTF.

This clonotype has just one count. The genes are TRBV2 and TRBJ2-7; maybe TRBD1 (6 bases). Germline values: CDR1 SNHLY, CDR2 FYNNEI. Trimming shortened V by 6 bases and J by 3 bases, and 12 bases separated the two germline ends. This CDR3 region has 13 residues. CDR3 sequence reads: CASRRTVIYEQYF. Written as DNA, the CDR3 is TGTGCCAGCAGAAGGACAGTAATCTACGAGCAGTACTTC.

This clonotype was counted between two and nine times. This chain links TRBV20-1 with TRBJ2-7; D not certain. Trimming left V 3 bases short and J 1 base short, with 7 bases between. This CDR3 spans 12 amino acids. CDR1 is DFQATT and CDR2 is SNEGSKA in the germline V gene (reference sequence). In DNA, the CDR3 is TGCAGTGCTAGTAGTCTGTCCTACGAGCAGTACTTC. This gives the protein CSASSLSYEQYF.

V gene TRBV20-1 combines with J gene TRBJ2-6, with TRBD2 as a possible D gene (5 bases). Trimming removed 0 bases from V and 0 bases from J, with 18 bases in between. Germline V gene data show CDR1 as DFQATT and CDR2 as SNEGSKA (reference sequence). The CDR3 runs 19 residues. This CDR3 is CSARDLGDGRFSGANVLTF. CDR3 coding DNA: TGCAGTGCTAGAGACCTCGGGGATGGGCGATTCTCTGGGGCCAACGTCCTGACTTTC.

A single count supports this clonotype. This sequence joins TRBV12-3 or TRBV12-4 and TRBJ1-2; TRBD1 matches 11 bases. V trimming: 6 bases; J trimming: 3 bases; junction bases outside the gene matches: 9. This CDR3 region has 16 residues. This CDR3 reads CASSEKPGQGDYGYTF. The CDR3 coding sequence is TGTGCCAGCAGCGAAAAACCGGGACAGGGGGACTATGGCTACACCTTC.